This TCR beta chain emerged from a study of T cells in Graves' hyperthyroidism and ophthalmopathy. Germline V gene data show CDR1 as MDHEN and CDR2 as SYDVKM. The CDR3 runs 13 residues. Trimming took 9 bases from V and 6 from J; bases not matched to a gene: 9. Authors of the study amplified TCR beta CDR3 regions from RNA transcripts. First-round RT-PCR targeting the TCR CDR3 was performed with the HTBI primer set. A single record per CDR3 protein comes from TCRdb applying MiXCR to the multiplex PCR reads. The sample has 500,000 to 700,000 distinct CDR3 sequences, around 15% seen once. This clonotype has a count of ten or more.

V usage is TRBV28 and J usage is TRBJ2-7; 9 bases line up with TRBD1. The sample taken for sequencing was blood. The receptor was derived from a woman aged 18-30 years with Graves' hyperthyroidism. In DNA form, the CDR3 reads TGTGCCAGTAAGCGGGACAGGGTTTCCGAGCAGTACTTC. Protein: CASKRDRVSEQYF.